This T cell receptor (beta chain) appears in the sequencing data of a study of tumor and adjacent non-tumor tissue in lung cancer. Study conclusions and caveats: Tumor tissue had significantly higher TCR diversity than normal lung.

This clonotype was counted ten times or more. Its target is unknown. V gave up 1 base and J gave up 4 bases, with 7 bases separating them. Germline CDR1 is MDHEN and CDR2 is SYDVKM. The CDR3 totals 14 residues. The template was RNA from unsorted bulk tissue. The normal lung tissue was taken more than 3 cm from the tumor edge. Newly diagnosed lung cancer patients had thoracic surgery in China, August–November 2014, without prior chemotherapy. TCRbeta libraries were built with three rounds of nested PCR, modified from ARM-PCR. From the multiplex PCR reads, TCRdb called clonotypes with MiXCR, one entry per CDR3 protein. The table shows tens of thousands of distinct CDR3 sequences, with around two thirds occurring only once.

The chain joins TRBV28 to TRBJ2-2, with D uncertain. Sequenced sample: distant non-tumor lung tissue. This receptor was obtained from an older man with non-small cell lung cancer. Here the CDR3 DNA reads TGTGCCAGCAGTTTATACGGGTCCACCGGGGAGCTGTTTTTT. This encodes CASSLYGSTGELFF.